This T cell receptor (beta chain) was documented in a study of vaccination and CD4 T cells after COVID-19. Study as a whole: Median time from COVID diagnosis to post-COVID sampling was about 100 days (35 to 161). Blood was drawn a median about 75 days post second dose, range 14 to 241. General study findings and limits: In convalescent patients, a median approximately 86% of post-vaccine SARS-CoV-2-reactive clones appeared only after vaccination.

Sequencing of the DNA from cultured CD4+ T cells was carried out with the Oncomine TCR Beta short-read assay. TCRdb passed the PCR reads through MiXCR, listing each CDR3 protein once. This sample has some 4,000 distinct CDR3 sequences, with around 41% found just once. There are 13 residues in the CDR3. Germline V CDR1 and CDR2: MNHNS, SASEGT. Trimming took 6 bases from V and 0 from J, leaving 8 bases between them. By share, this clonotype ranks as medium-sized. Its antigen is unknown. Documented treatment: approximately 9-day PBMC culture with coronavirus spike peptide pools or control peptides (ViraFEST assay). ViraFEST used peptide pools to expand antigen-specific T cells, then sequenced TCRs.

The TCR originated in a human donor who had recovered from COVID-19. Sequencing was performed on CD4+ T cells from blood, cultured in vitro. The chain is built from TRBV6-1 and TRBJ1-1, with D hard to call. The CDR3: CASRVTVNTEAFF. The CDR3, as DNA: TGTGCCAGCAGAGTTACGGTGAACACTGAAGCTTTCTTT.